This section outlines one TCR beta chain sequence together with its context. The antigen is undetermined. The data were taken from a study of naive and memory T cell subsets. Findings and caveats of the study: A few larger clonotypes appeared in naive repertoires, especially CD8, possibly memory cells re-expressing CD45RA.

The CDR3 consists of 13 residues. Germline CDR1 is SGHTA and CDR2 is FQGTGA. V was cut by 5 bases and J by 4 bases, with 11 bases left in between. An equimolar mix of two oligonucleotides served as the beta constant-region primer for TRBC1 and TRBC2. Nested alpha and beta constant-region primers with the SP2 primer drove four PCR rounds on ligated cDNA. TCRdb re-derived calls from the UMI-ligation and nested PCR reads in MiXCR, one entry per CDR3 protein. Among about 90,000 distinct CDR3 sequences listed, roughly 12% were seen once. The clonotype was recovered from a human donor in good health. Sequencing used naive CD4+ T cells from blood. This chain uses TRBV7-3 with TRBJ1-1; maybe TRBD1 (6 bases). The CDR3 loop is CASSPRGITEAFF. CDR3 sequence (DNA): TGTGCCAGCAGCCCCAGGGGTATCACTGAAGCTTTCTTT.